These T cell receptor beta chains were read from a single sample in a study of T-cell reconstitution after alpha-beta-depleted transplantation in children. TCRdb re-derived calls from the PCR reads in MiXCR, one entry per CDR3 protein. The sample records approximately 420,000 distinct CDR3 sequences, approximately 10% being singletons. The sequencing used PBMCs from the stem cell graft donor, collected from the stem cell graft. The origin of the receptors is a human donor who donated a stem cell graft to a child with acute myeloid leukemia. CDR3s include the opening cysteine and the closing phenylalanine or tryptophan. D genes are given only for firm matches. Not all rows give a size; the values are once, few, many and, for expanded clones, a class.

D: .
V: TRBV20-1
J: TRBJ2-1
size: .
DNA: TGCAGTGCCGAGGACCAATCCTACAATGAGCAGTTCTTC
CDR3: CSAEDQSYNEQFF

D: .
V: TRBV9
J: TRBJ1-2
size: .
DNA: TGTGCCAGCACCCCTGGGGGGGCGACCTATGGCTACACCTTC
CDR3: CASTPGGATYGYTF

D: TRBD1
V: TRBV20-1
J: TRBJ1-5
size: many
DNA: TGCAGTGCCCCGACAGGGGGCCGTTATCAGCCCCAGCATTTT
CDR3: CSAPTGGRYQPQHF

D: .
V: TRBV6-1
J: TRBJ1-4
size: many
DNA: TGTGCCAGCAGTAGCTATCCGGGGGGTAGTGAAAAACTGTTTTTT
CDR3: CASSSYPGGSEKLFF

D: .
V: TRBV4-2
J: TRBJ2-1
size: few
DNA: TGTGCCAGCAGCCAAGACCGGTATGAGCAGTTCTTC
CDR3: CASSQDRYEQFF

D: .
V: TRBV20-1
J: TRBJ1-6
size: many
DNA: TGCAGTGCTACCAAAGGGTCTAATTCACCCCTCCACTTT
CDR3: CSATKGSNSPLHF

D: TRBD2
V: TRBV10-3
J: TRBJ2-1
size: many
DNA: TGTGCCATCAGACACAGCGGGAGCTCCTACAATGAGCAGTTCTTC
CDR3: CAIRHSGSSYNEQFF

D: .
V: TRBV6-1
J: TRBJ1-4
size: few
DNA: TGTGCCAGCCTTGAGGAAAATGAAAAACTGTTTTTT
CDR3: CASLEENEKLFF

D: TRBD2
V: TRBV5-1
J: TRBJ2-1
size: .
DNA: TGCGCCAGCAGCTTGGGACGCGGGGGGCACGGAAATGAGCAGTTCTTC
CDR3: CASSLGRGGHGNEQFF

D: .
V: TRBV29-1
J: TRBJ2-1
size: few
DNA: TGCAGCGTTTGGGGAGAGGTTGAGCAGTTCTTC
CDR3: CSVWGEVEQFF

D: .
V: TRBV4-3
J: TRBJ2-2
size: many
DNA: TGCGCCAGCAGCCAAGATGTGGGCAGGGTGGTGGGCGGGGAGCTGTTTTTT
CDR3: CASSQDVGRVVGGELFF

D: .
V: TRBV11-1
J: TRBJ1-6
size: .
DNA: TGTGCCAGCAGCTCCGGGACGGATAATTCACCCCTCCACTTT
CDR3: CASSSGTDNSPLHF

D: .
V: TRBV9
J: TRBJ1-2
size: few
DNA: TGTGCCAGCAGCCCCTTCGACAGGTTTAACTATGGCTACACCTTC
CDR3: CASSPFDRFNYGYTF

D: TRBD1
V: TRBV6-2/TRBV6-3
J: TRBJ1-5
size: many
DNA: TGTGCCAGCAGTGAGGGACAGGGGTTTTCATCAGCCCCGCATTTT
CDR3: CASSEGQGFSSAPHF

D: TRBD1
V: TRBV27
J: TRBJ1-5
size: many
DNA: TGTGCCAGCAGTCCCTTCACCGGGACAGGGGGCGGACAGCCCCAGCATTTT
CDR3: CASSPFTGTGGGQPQHF

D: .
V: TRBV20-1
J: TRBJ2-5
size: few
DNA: TGCAGTGCCCTTACTGGGGGCAGTATAAAGACCCAGTACTTC
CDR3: CSALTGGSIKTQYF

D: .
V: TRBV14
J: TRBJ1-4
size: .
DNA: TGTGCCAGCAGCCGAGGAGGTTGGGAACTGTTTTTT
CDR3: CASSRGGWELFF

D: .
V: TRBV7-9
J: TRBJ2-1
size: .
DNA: TGTGCCAGCAGCTTCCCACGGAGCTCCTACAATGAGCAGTTCTTC
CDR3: CASSFPRSSYNEQFF

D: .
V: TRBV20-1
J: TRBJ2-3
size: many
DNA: TGCAGTGCTAGACTCCGGGGGTGGGATACGCAGTATTTT
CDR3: CSARLRGWDTQYF

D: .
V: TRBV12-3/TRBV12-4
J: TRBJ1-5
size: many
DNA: TGTGCCAGCAGTTTATCGACAAGTAATCAGCCCCAGCATTTT
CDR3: CASSLSTSNQPQHF

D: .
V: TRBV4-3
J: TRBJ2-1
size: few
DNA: TGCGCCAGCAGCCAAGATTCCGGGACCCGTGCTAACAATGAGCAGTTCTTC
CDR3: CASSQDSGTRANNEQFF

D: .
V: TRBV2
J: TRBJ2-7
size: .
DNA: TGTGCCAGCTTTAGGAGGTTAGACGAGCAGTACTTC
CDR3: CASFRRLDEQYF

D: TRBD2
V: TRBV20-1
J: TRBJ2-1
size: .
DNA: TGCAGTGCTAGGGTTAACGGGGGGGACAATGAGCAGTTCTTC
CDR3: CSARVNGGDNEQFF

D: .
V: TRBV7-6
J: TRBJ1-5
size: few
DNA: TGTGCCAGCAGCCCTTATGGCTCCTCGGGGGCGCAGGCTAGCAATCAGCCCCAGCATTTT
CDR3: CASSPYGSSGAQASNQPQHF

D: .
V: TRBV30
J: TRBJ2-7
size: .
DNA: TGTGCCTGGAAAGGGACCGGAGAGCAGTACTTC
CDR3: CAWKGTGEQYF

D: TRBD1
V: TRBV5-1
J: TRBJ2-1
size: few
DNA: TGCGCCAGCAGCCCGACAGGGGGGATCAGCTCCTACAATGAGCAGTTCTTC
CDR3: CASSPTGGISSYNEQFF

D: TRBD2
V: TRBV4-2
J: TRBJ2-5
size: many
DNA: TGTGCCAGCAGCCAAGATCCGGCTAGCGGGAGGCCCCGGGAGACCCAGTACTTC
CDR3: CASSQDPASGRPRETQYF

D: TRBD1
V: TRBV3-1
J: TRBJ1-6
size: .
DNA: TGTGCCAGCAGCCAAGATCTGGACAGGGTTGGATCACCCCTCCACTTT
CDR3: CASSQDLDRVGSPLHF

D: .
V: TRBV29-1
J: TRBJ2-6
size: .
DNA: TGCAGCGTTGAAGATAGGACTCTCCACTCTGGGGCCAACGTCCTGACTTTC
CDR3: CSVEDRTLHSGANVLTF

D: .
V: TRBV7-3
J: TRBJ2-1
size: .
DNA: TGTGCCAGCAGCAAAGGACAGAACAATGAGCAGTTCTTC
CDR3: CASSKGQNNEQFF

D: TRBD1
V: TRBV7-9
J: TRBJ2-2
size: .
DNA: TGTGCCAGCAGCTCAACAGGGGGAACCGGGGAGCTGTTTTTT
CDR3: CASSSTGGTGELFF

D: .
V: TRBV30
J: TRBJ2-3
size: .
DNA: TGTGCCTGGAGTGCAGGGAATACGCAGTATTTT
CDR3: CAWSAGNTQYF

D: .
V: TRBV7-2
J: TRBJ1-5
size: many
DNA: TGTGCCAGCAGCCCCAGGGGAGTTTCTCAGCCCCAGCATTTT
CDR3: CASSPRGVSQPQHF

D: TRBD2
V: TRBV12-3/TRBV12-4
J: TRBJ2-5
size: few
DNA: TGTGCCAGCGGCGGGGGGTTCAAGGAGACCCAGTACTTC
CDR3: CASGGGFKETQYF

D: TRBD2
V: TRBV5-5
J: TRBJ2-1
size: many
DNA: TGTGCCAGCAGCCCGACTAGCGGGAGTCGTGAGCAGTTCTTC
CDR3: CASSPTSGSREQFF

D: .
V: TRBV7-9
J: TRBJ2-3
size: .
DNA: TGTGCCAGCAGCTTAGACTTGGGGGGAAGCACAGATACGCAGTATTTT
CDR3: CASSLDLGGSTDTQYF

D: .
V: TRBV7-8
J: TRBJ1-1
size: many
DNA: TGTGCCAGCAGCCGCCAGGGGTTCACTGAAGCTTTCTTT
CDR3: CASSRQGFTEAFF